This T cell receptor beta chain emerged from a study of vaccination and CD4 T cells after COVID-19. In its sample, this clonotype was seen a few times. Its specificity is not known. The treatment here: approximately 9-day PBMC culture with coronavirus spike peptide pools or control peptides (ViraFEST assay). Cultured CD4+ T-cell DNA underwent Oncomine TCR Beta short-read sequencing. MiXCR, run by TCRdb on the PCR reads, gives a single entry per CDR3 protein. The sample consists of about 20,000 distinct CDR3 sequences, approximately 48% of them appearing once. Looked up from germline, CDR1 is LNHDA and CDR2 is SQIVND (reference sequence). J gave up 2 bases and V 5 bases, and 5 bases lay outside the gene matches. The CDR3 consists of 14 residues.

The specimen was CD4+ T cells from blood, cultured in vitro. The TCR comes from a human donor who had recovered from COVID-19. The rearrangement uses TRBV19 and TRBJ2-7; 8 positions agree with TRBD1. The DNA of the CDR3 is TGTGCCAGTAGTCCCCGGACAGGGACCTACGAGCAGTACTTC. Its protein product is CASSPRTGTYEQYF.